The next 7 T cell receptor beta chains were all read from a single sample in a study of T cell changes during pregnancy in multiple sclerosis. Assay used: immunoSEQ multiplex PCR; TCRdb lists only in-frame clones, some missing. The sample lists about 50,000 clones; 92% were seen once. The material sequenced was CD4+ T cells from peripheral blood mononuclear cells, taken after pregnancy. Source of these receptors: a female donor with multiple sclerosis, enrolled in a pregnancy study.

This rearrangement joins TRBV5-1 to TRBJ1-3, with D unresolved. Trimming stripped 0 bases from V and 0 bases from J, with 13 bases between. Germline-derived CDR1 and CDR2 are SGHRS and YFSETQ. This CDR3 region has 17 residues. CDR3 residues: CASSLAGGLASGNTIYF. CDR3 DNA sequence: TGCGCCAGCAGCTTGGCCGGAGGGCTAGCCTCTGGAAACACCATATATTTT.

The V gene is TRBV10-3, the J gene TRBJ2-5; TRBD1 might be the D (6 bases). The germline V gene encodes CDR1 ENHRY and CDR2 SYGVKD. This CDR3 is built from 15 residues. The V and J ends lost 6 bases and 5 bases respectively, with 19 bases between them. CDR3 sequence reads: CAISRDTGPGETQYF. The CDR3 DNA is TGTGCCATCAGCCGGGACACAGGCCCCGGGGAGACCCAGTACTTC.

This chain uses TRBV7-6 with TRBJ1-2; 10 bases agree with TRBD1. Germline CDR1 SGHVS, CDR2 FNYEAQ. CDR3 length: 16 amino acids. Unmatched junction bases numbered 7, after V lost 1 base and J lost 5 bases. CDR3 DNA sequence: TGTGCCAGCAGCTTAGGGGGACGGGGACAGGGGTATGGCTACACCTTC. Translation: CASSLGGRGQGYGYTF.

The chain recombines TRBV30 with TRBJ1-1, with D perhaps matching TRBD1 (6 bases). CDR3 length: 14 amino acids. Trimming removed 3 bases at V and 4 bases at J, with 15 bases between. Per the germline V gene, CDR1 is GTSNPN and CDR2 is SVGIG (reference sequence). The CDR3 DNA follows: TGTGCCTGGAGGTCACAGGGAGGGTCCACTGAAGCTTTCTTT. Translating it yields CAWRSQGGSTEAFF.

The gene calls are TRBV7-6 and TRBJ2-7; 10 positions match TRBD1. The CDR3 covers 15 residues. The germline gives CDR1 SGHVS, CDR2 FNYEAQ. Trimming at V came to 4 bases and at J to 6 bases, leaving 9 bases not matched to a gene. The CDR3 reads CASSSVGTGVFEQYF. CDR3 nucleotide sequence: TGTGCCAGCAGCTCCGTCGGGACAGGGGTATTCGAGCAGTACTTC.

This chain links TRBV6-5 with TRBJ1-2; D perhaps matches TRBD1 (5 bases). Germline assignment: CDR1 MNHEY and CDR2 SVGAGI. V was pared by 0 bases and J by 5 bases, with 13 bases between. The CDR3 contains 15 residues. In DNA form, the CDR3 reads TGTGCCAGCAGTTACTCTCCAGGGATGGGGTATGGCTACACCTTC. Its protein product is CASSYSPGMGYGYTF.

The chain carries TRBV11-2 and TRBJ2-7; D possibly corresponds to TRBD2 (6 bases). This CDR3 region has 11 residues. The V gene's germline CDR1 is SGHAT and CDR2 FQNNGV. The ends were cut back, 5 bases at V and 6 bases at J, with 8 bases in the middle. CDR3 protein: CASSPLAEQYF. CDR3 coding DNA: TGTGCCAGCAGCCCACTAGCCGAGCAGTACTTC.